The source of this TCR beta chain is a study of CD8+ T cells in alopecia areata. Findings and caveats of the study: It was observed that many expanded lesional clones persisted in scalp and blood during tofacitinib.

As for treatment: oral pan-JAK inhibitor, 5-10 mg twice daily. Alopecia areata patients had lesional scalp punch biopsies and peripheral blood taken from them. Concerning this clone: Its antigen is unidentified.

In each case, RNA was isolated and then reverse transcribed into cDNA as the sequencing template. Sequenced by immunoSEQ multiplex PCR; TCRdb stores in-frame clones only, minus some. Seen here are about 180,000 clones, 45% to 60% observed once, and the top ten hold about 9.4%. The source material was CD8+ T cells sorted from blood, sampled between weeks 51 and 52, from a patient treated with tofacitinib. The TCR comes from a human donor with alopecia areata.

For the CDR3, the DNA is TGCGCCAGCAGCCAGACCAGGTCCTACGAGCAGTACTTC. It is translated as CASSQTRSYEQYF. V is TRBV4-1 and J is TRBJ2-7, with D uncertain. Germline CDR1 is MGHRA and CDR2 is YSYEKL. Trimming pared 3 bases from V and 1 base from J, leaving 7 bases between. The CDR3 has 13 residues.